The clone carrying this T cell receptor (beta chain) came up a few times. Its antigen is not identified. The sample comes from a study of cytomegalovirus exposure and HLA in healthy donors. Findings and limits, study-wide: Rare TCR sequences predominated, though certain public TCRs were found in many donors. With high specificity and sensitivity, the classifier reportedly diagnosed cytomegalovirus status. In vitro checks showed that a few CMV-associated chains really do target CMV antigens.

Amplification used 60 Vbeta primers and 13 Jbeta primers. Clones were read by immunoSEQ multiplex PCR, and TCRdb kept only the in-frame ones, dropping some. The table shows more than 95,000 clones, with roughly 80% occurring only once. The CDR3 has 12 amino acids. Trimming shortened V by 7 bases and J by 7 bases, and 14 bases separated the two germline ends. CDR1 and CDR2 (germline): SQVTM, ANQGSEA. The sample taken for sequencing was PBMCs. The clonotype comes from a man aged 50 to 59 in good health and CMV-seropositive. The rearrangement links TRBV29-1 to TRBJ2-1; D ambiguous. The CDR3 DNA reads TGCAGCGGGGTGACACCCTTTAATGAGCAGTTCTTC. Translation gives CSGVTPFNEQFF.